This passage covers 28 T cell receptor beta chains from one sample sequenced in a study of response to subunit inactivated influenza vaccine. In TCRdb, the RT-PCR reads were re-called with MiXCR into one record per CDR3 protein. The sample lists 450,000 to 600,000 distinct CDR3 sequences, 6.5% to 8% occurring once. The sequencing here drew on PBMCs from blood, taken around 2 years after vaccination. Receptors originate from a man aged 45 to 75 who received an inactivated influenza vaccine.

The V and J genes are TRBV11-2 and TRBJ2-1; D gene ambiguous. V was pared by 1 base and J by 3 bases, with 7 bases between. This CDR3 comprises 14 residues. Germline V gives CDR1 SGHAT, CDR2 FQNNGV. The CDR3: CASSLATVYNEQFF. The CDR3 bases are TGTGCCAGCAGCTTAGCTACTGTCTACAATGAGCAGTTCTTC.

The rearrangement joins TRBV5-8 to TRBJ2-5; D possibly corresponds to TRBD2 (6 bases). Per germline, CDR1 SGHTS and CDR2 YDEGEE. V was trimmed by 5 bases and J by 2 bases, leaving 13 bases between them. The CDR3 extends over 14 amino acids. CDR3 nucleotides: TGTGCCAGCAGACCCGGGAGTTTTCAAGAGACCCAGTACTTC. It specifies CASRPGSFQETQYF.

This clonotype has only a few counts. The gene calls are TRBV20-1 and TRBJ1-2; unclear D gene. V was trimmed by 6 bases and J by 4 bases, leaving 24 bases between them. The CDR3 loop spans 16 amino acids. Looked up from germline, CDR1 is DFQATT and CDR2 is SNEGSKA (reference sequence). The CDR3 DNA reads as TGCAGTGCCCCCACGGGTTTGCTAGAATATCCCTATGGCTACACCTTC. Encoded protein: CSAPTGLLEYPYGYTF.

This clonotype was detected only a few times. The V call is TRBV19, the J call TRBJ2-1; D call uncertain. Trimming cost V 3 bases and J 6 bases, with 9 bases left between them. Germline V gives CDR1 LNHDA, CDR2 SQIVND (reference sequence). CDR3 length: 13 amino acids. CDR3 region: CASSIVGTNEQFF. For the CDR3, the DNA is TGTGCCAGTAGTATTGTAGGTACCAATGAGCAGTTCTTC.

This clonotype was observed a few times. The chain links TRBV29-1 to TRBJ2-7, with 9 bases lining up with TRBD1. V was clipped by 6 bases and J by 5 bases; unmatched bases: 17. There are 16 residues in the CDR3. Germline V gene lookup returns CDR1 SQVTM and CDR2 ANQGSEA. The CDR3 here is CSVKMGQGGFLDEQYF. In nucleotides, the CDR3 is TGCAGCGTGAAAATGGGACAGGGAGGGTTTTTGGACGAGCAGTACTTC.

This clonotype has ten or more counts. The genes are TRBV12-3 or TRBV12-4 and TRBJ2-2; D is ambiguous. Trimming left V 3 bases short and J 0 bases short, with 8 bases between. There are 15 residues in the CDR3. The CDR3 protein is CASSFIWANTGELFF. The CDR3 DNA follows: TGTGCCAGCAGTTTTATTTGGGCGAACACCGGGGAGCTGTTTTTT.

This clonotype was seen repeatedly, ten times or more. V gene TRBV15 combines with J gene TRBJ2-5, with TRBD1 matching 9 bases. CDR1 and CDR2 from the germline V gene are LNHNV and YYDKDF (reference sequence). The CDR3 is 15 residues long. V lost 1 base to trimming and J lost 3 bases; unmatched junction nucleotides: 3. The CDR3 DNA reads TGTGCCACCAGCAGAGCCTGGACAGGGGAAGAGACCCAGTACTTC. Translated: CATSRAWTGEETQYF.

This clonotype was observed many times. The germline gene is not matched at one end of the junction; a read error may be the cause. V usage is TRBV29-1 and J usage is TRBJ2-5; D might be TRBD2 (6 bases). This CDR3 has 9 amino acids. CDR1 is SQVTM, CDR2 ANQGSEA, per germline. The CDR3 loop is CSVDRGLVF. The CDR3 nucleotides read TGCAGCGTTGATAGGGGACTCGTCTTC.

Comments on this clonotype: A much larger clone lies a single base off, so this may be a read error. This chain joins TRBV20-1 and TRBJ2-5; D gene unclear. The V gene's germline CDR1 is DFQATT and CDR2 SNEGSKA (reference sequence). This CDR3 is built from 11 residues. In nucleotides, the CDR3 is TGCAGTGCTAGGGGTCCGGAGACCCGGTACTTC. It yields the protein CSARGPETRYF.

In the case of this clonotype: This could be a read error, since a much larger clone is one nucleotide away. The chain employs TRBV5-1 and TRBJ1-4; D not resolved. V shed 5 bases and J shed 8 bases, with 22 bases lying between them. Per germline, CDR1 SGHRS and CDR2 YFSETQ. The CDR3 sequence is 16 residues long. The CDR3 sequence is CASSRGSIEGTEKLFF. Written as DNA, the CDR3 is TGCGCCAGCAGTCGCGGGTCGATAGAAGGTACCGAAAAACTGTTTTTT.

This clonotype appeared a few times. The chain couples TRBV20-1 to TRBJ2-1; 9 nucleotides agree with TRBD1. This CDR3 is built from 14 residues. J lost 2 bases, V lost 3 bases, and 2 bases had no gene match. CDR1 and CDR2 from the germline V gene are DFQATT and SNEGSKA (reference sequence). The CDR3 spells CSARTGGTYNEQFF. The CDR3, as DNA: TGCAGTGCTAGGACAGGGGGGACCTACAATGAGCAGTTCTTC.

This clonotype was seen only a few times. This chain joins TRBV12-3 or TRBV12-4 and TRBJ2-1; possible D gene TRBD1, 6 bases. This CDR3 is built from 13 residues. Trimming removed 1 base at V and 9 bases at J, with 10 bases between. CDR3 amino acids: CASSLVGALEQFF. CDR3 DNA sequence: TGTGCCAGCAGTTTAGTGGGGGCACTTGAGCAGTTCTTC.

The chain links TRBV7-9 to TRBJ2-3, with TRBD2 matching over 8 bases. Germline V lookup: CDR1 SEHNR, CDR2 FQNEAQ (reference sequence). This CDR3 region has 15 residues. V shed 3 bases, J shed 5 bases, and the junction held 7 bases outside the gene matches. The CDR3 DNA follows: TGTGCCAGCAGCTTCCTGACCGGGGGGGTAGATACGCAGTATTTT. It yields the protein CASSFLTGGVDTQYF. The variable domain in full, with the rest retrieved from reference TRBV7-9 and TRBJ2-3, is DTGVSQNPRHKITKRGQNVTFRCDPISEHNRLYWYRQTLGQGPEFLTYFQNEAQLEKSRLLSDRFSAERPKGSFSTLEIQRTEQGDSAMYLCASSFLTGGVDTQYFGPGTRLTVL.

In this sample, this clonotype turned up many times. The J gene is TRBJ1-2, the V gene TRBV7-9; TRBD1 agrees at 8 bases. From germline, CDR1 is SEHNR and CDR2 FQNEAQ (reference sequence). V shed 1 base and J 4 bases; nucleotides not matched to a gene: 5. The CDR3 is 15 residues long. CDR3 residues: CASSLGDRGFYGYTF. The CDR3 bases are TGTGCCAGCAGCTTAGGTGACAGGGGATTCTATGGCTACACCTTC.

This clonotype was picked up a small number of times. The gene calls are TRBV6-1 and TRBJ2-1; no clear D gene. Germline V gene lookup returns CDR1 MNHNS and CDR2 SASEGT. This CDR3 spans 15 amino acids. Trimming removed 6 bases from V and 0 bases from J, with 12 bases in between. The CDR3 sequence: CASSSTPGSYNEQFF. The CDR3 DNA reads TGTGCCAGCAGCTCGACTCCTGGCTCCTACAATGAGCAGTTCTTC.

The rearrangement uses TRBV7-2 and TRBJ2-7; 10 bases agree with TRBD2. The CDR3 spans 15 residues. Unmatched junction bases numbered 3, after V lost 2 bases and J lost 2 bases. The V gene's germline CDR1 is SGHTA and CDR2 FQGNSA. CDR3 residues: CASSLMLAGAYEQYF. DNA of the CDR3: TGTGCCAGCAGCTTAATGCTAGCGGGGGCCTACGAGCAGTACTTC. The full variable domain, with the rest looked up from reference TRBV7-2 and TRBJ2-7, is GAGVSQSPSNKVTEKGKDVELRCDPISGHTALYWYRQSLGQGLEFLIYFQGNSAPDKSGLPSDRFSAERTGGSVSTLTIQRTQQEDSAVYLCASSLMLAGAYEQYFGPGTRLTVT.

This clonotype was observed a few times. The chain employs TRBV19 and TRBJ2-3, with D unclear. CDR3 size: 14 residues. Between the trimmed V and J ends, which lost 3 bases and 0 bases, there was a span of 7 bases. Germline V gene sequence: CDR1 LNHDA, CDR2 SQIVND (reference sequence). The CDR3 DNA is TGTGCCAGTAGTATGGATCCGAGCACAGATACGCAGTATTTT. This encodes CASSMDPSTDTQYF.

This clonotype occurred many times. V is TRBV5-1 and J is TRBJ1-1; 11 nucleotides line up with TRBD1. The CDR3 is 17 residues long. Per germline, CDR1 SGHRS and CDR2 YFSETQ. The ends lost 4 bases at V and 6 bases at J; junction bases unmatched: 14. CDR3 DNA: TGCGCCAGCAGCATAGCCGGGACAGGGGGTATAGGGGCTGAAGCTTTCTTT. Translating it yields CASSIAGTGGIGAEAFF.

This clonotype was seen a handful of times. This chain's CDR3 is CATSDKGTSVPRGQFF. CDR3 DNA sequence: TGTGCCACCAGTGATAAAGGGACTAGCGTGCCTCGGGGGCAGTTCTTC. This chain uses TRBV24-1 with TRBJ2-1; the match to TRBD2 covers 10 bases. V lost 3 bases and J lost 12; bases outside the gene matches: 13. CDR3 length equals 16 residues. CDR1 KGHDR and CDR2 SFDVKD come from the germline V gene.

The CDR3 spells CATSAQRWDNEQFF. The DNA for the CDR3 is TGTGCCACCAGTGCCCAAAGGTGGGACAATGAGCAGTTCTTC. The rearrangement joins TRBV24-1 to TRBJ2-1, with D uncertain. The germline V gene has CDR1 KGHDR and CDR2 SFDVKD. V lost 5 bases to trimming and J lost 5 bases, with 12 bases between them. The CDR3 totals 14 residues.

This clonotype was counted ten times or more. V usage is TRBV12-3 or TRBV12-4 and J usage is TRBJ2-5; TRBD2 aligns across 9 bases. The V gene end was trimmed by 3 bases and the J gene end by 4 bases; junction bases not matched to a gene: 6. The CDR3 spans 15 residues. CDR3 protein: CASSFTGSGGETQYF. The DNA of the CDR3 is TGTGCCAGCAGTTTTACAGGTAGCGGGGGAGAGACCCAGTACTTC.

J is TRBJ2-3 and V is TRBV5-4, with D maybe TRBD1 (6 bases). V lost 0 bases and J lost 4, with 12 bases in between. This CDR3 comprises 15 residues. CDR1 SGHNT and CDR2 YYREEE come from the germline V gene (reference sequence). The CDR3 sequence is CASSLAQGSADTQYF. Written as DNA, the CDR3 is TGTGCCAGCAGCTTGGCTCAGGGGTCGGCAGATACGCAGTATTTT.

The gene calls are TRBV7-6 and TRBJ1-2; a weak D match, TRBD1 (5 bases). Trimming pared 4 bases from V and 4 bases from J, leaving 19 bases between. This CDR3 is 16 amino acids long. CDR1 and CDR2 (germline): SGHVS, FNYEAQ. DNA of the CDR3: TGTGCCAGCAGCTCCGTTCAGGGTCCTAAGACCTATGGCTACACCTTC. Its protein product is CASSSVQGPKTYGYTF.

This clonotype was picked up many times. V usage is TRBV19 and J usage is TRBJ1-2; D remains unclear. The CDR3 runs 16 residues. The V gene lost 5 bases and the J gene lost 0 bases, with 16 bases spanning the gap. Germline CDR1 and CDR2: LNHDA and SQIVND (reference sequence). The CDR3 reads CASSPPLDGSNYGYTF. CDR3 in DNA: TGTGCCAGTAGTCCACCCCTGGACGGCTCTAACTATGGCTACACCTTC.

The gene calls are TRBV27 and TRBJ2-1, with D possibly being TRBD1 (5 bases). Per the germline V gene, CDR1 is MNHEY and CDR2 is SMNVEV (reference sequence). This CDR3 region has 13 residues. V was shortened by 0 bases and J by 7 bases, with 7 bases between the two germline ends. The CDR3, as DNA: TGTGCCAGCAGTTTATCGAAGGGGAATGAGCAGTTCTTC. Amino acids: CASSLSKGNEQFF.

The CDR3 region is CASSLAGDGTDTQYF. In nucleotides, the CDR3 is TGCGCCAGCAGCCTTGCCGGGGATGGAACAGATACGCAGTATTTT. The chain carries TRBV5-1 and TRBJ2-3, with a possible D match to TRBD2 (5 bases). Germline CDR1 is SGHRS and CDR2 is YFSETQ. The V end lost 4 bases, the J end lost 3 bases, and 15 bases lay between the germline ends. This CDR3 comprises 15 residues.

This clonotype appeared a few times. The CDR3 sequence is CSARDPGQMNTEAFF. As DNA, the CDR3 is TGCAGTGCTAGAGATCCAGGACAGATGAACACTGAAGCTTTCTTT. The V gene is TRBV20-1, the J gene TRBJ1-1; weak D call: TRBD1 (6 bases). Trimming left V 0 bases short and J 0 bases short, with 11 bases between. The V gene's germline CDR1 is DFQATT and CDR2 SNEGSKA (reference sequence). This CDR3 contains 15 residues.

The rearrangement uses TRBV9 and TRBJ2-7; D gene ambiguous. This CDR3 has 14 amino acids. The V gene's germline CDR1 is SGDLS and CDR2 YYNGEE. V dropped 7 bases and J dropped 1 base, with 15 bases sitting between them. The CDR3 reads CASARAYNSYEQYF. The CDR3 DNA reads TGTGCCAGCGCTCGGGCGTATAATTCCTACGAGCAGTACTTC. The entire variable domain, with the rest obtained from reference TRBV9 and TRBJ2-7, is as follows: DSGVTQTPKHLITATGQRVTLRCSPRSGDLSVYWYQQSLDQGLQFLIQYYNGEERAKGNILERFSAQQFPDLHSELNLSSLELGDSALYFCASARAYNSYEQYFGPGTRLTVT.